This TCR beta chain was retrieved from a study of blood T cell repertoires in COVID-19. The germline V gene encodes CDR1 LGHDT and CDR2 YNNKEL (reference sequence). The CDR3 has 16 residues. The V end was cut by 2 bases, the J end by 5 bases, with 15 bases between. In Cohort 3, a recovered donor had either two negative PCRs, clearance, or symptom resolution. Under the authors' procedure: Estimation of nucleated cell counts was performed using reference gene primer amplification. Produced via immunoSEQ multiplex PCR; TCRdb's table is partial and in-frame only. D and trimming come from the DNA, and the V and J calls and clone size come from that table. The table lists 200,000 to 300,000 clones, around nine tenths of them singletons.

Sequencing input: PBMCs or T cells enriched from blood (not recorded which). This receptor was identified in a woman aged 18-30 years who had recovered from COVID-19. The gene calls are TRBV3-1 (or the pseudogene TRBV3-2) and TRBJ2-2; the D is unclear. The CDR3 is CASSQRTGPGTGELFF. The CDR3 coding sequence is TGTGCCAGCAGCCAACGCACGGGTCCGGGTACCGGGGAGCTGTTTTTT.